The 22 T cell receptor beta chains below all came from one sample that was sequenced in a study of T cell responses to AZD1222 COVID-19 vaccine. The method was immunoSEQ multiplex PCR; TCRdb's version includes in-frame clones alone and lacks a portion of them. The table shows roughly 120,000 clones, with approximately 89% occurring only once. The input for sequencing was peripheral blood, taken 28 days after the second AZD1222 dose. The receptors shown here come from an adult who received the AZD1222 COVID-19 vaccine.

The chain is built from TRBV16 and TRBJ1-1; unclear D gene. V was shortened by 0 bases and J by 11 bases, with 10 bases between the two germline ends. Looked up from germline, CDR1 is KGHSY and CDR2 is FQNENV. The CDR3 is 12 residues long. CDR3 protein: CASSQSLGFAFF. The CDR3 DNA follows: TGTGCCAGCAGCCAATCGCTAGGGTTCGCTTTCTTT.

CDR3 loop: CASSLGGEQFF. DNA of the CDR3: TGTGCCAGCAGTTTGGGTGGGGAGCAGTTCTTC. The V call is TRBV12-3 or TRBV12-4, the J call TRBJ2-1; D uncertain. Trimming left V 3 bases short and J 10 bases short, with 7 bases between. The CDR3 runs to 11 residues.

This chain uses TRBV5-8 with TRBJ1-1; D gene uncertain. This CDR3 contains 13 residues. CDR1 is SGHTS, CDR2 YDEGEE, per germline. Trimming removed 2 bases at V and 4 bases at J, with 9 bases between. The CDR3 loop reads CASSLDTFTEAFF. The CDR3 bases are TGTGCCAGCAGCTTAGACACCTTCACTGAAGCTTTCTTT.

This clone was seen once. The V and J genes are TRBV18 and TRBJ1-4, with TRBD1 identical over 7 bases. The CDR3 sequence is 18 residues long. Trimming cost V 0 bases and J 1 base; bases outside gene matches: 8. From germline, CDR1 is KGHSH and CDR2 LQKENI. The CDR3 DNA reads TGTGCCAGCTCACCACCGAATGCAGGGGGTGTAACTAATGAAAAACTGTTTTTT. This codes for CASSPPNAGGVTNEKLFF.

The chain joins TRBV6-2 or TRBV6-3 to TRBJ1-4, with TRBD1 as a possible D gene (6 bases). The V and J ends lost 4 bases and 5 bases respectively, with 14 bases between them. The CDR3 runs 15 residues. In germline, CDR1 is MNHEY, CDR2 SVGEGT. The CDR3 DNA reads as TGTGCCAGCAGTTCCGCGGGGGCCACAAATGAAAAACTGTTTTTT. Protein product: CASSSAGATNEKLFF.

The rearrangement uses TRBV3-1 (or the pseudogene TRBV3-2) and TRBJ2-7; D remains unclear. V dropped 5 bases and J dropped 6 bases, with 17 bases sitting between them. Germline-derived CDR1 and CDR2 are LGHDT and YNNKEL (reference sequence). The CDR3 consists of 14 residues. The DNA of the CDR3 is TGTGCCAGCAGCTATAGATATCTTCCCTTCGAGCAGTACTTC. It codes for CASSYRYLPFEQYF.

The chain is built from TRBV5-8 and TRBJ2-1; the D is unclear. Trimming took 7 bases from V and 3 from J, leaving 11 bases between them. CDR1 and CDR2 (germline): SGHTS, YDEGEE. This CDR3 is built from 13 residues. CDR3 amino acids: CASLPTLYNEQFF. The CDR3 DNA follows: TGTGCCAGCCTTCCTACACTCTACAATGAGCAGTTCTTC. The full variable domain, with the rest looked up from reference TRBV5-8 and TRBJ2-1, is EAGVTQSPTHLIKTRGQQATLRCSPISGHTSVYWYQQALGLGLQFLLWYDEGEERNRGNFPPRFSGRQFPNYSSELNVNALELEDSALYLCASLPTLYNEQFFGPGTRLTVL.

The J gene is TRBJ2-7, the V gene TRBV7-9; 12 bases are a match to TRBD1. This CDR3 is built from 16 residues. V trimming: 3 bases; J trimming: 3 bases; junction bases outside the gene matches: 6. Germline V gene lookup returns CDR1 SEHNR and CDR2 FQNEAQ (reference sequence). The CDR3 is CASSLGQGAGGYEQYF. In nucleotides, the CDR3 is TGTGCCAGCAGCTTGGGACAGGGGGCTGGTGGCTACGAGCAGTACTTC.

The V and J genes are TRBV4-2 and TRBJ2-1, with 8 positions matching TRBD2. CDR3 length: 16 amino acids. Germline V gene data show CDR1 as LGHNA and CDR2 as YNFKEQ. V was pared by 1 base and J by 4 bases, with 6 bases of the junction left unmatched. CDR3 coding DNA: TGTGCCAGCAGCCAAGGTAGCGGGGCTGTGTACAATGAGCAGTTCTTC. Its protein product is CASSQGSGAVYNEQFF.

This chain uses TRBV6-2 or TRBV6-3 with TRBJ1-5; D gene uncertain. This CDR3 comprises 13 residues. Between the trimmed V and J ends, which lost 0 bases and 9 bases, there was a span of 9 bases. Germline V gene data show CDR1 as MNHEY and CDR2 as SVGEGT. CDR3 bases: TGTGCCAGCAGTTACTCGGACTCCCGGCCCCAGCATTTT. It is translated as CASSYSDSRPQHF.

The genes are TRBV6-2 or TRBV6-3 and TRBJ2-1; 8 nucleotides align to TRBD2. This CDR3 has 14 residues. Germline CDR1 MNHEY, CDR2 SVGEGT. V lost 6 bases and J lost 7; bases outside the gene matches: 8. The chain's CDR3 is CASSDGGGSNEQFF. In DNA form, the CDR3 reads TGTGCCAGCAGCGACGGGGGGGGATCGAATGAGCAGTTCTTC.

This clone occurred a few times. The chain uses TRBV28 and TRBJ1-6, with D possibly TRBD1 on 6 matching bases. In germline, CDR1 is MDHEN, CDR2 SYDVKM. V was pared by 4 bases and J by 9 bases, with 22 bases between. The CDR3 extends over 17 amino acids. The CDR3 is CASSSNSGAWAGSPLHF. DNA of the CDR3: TGTGCCAGCAGTTCGAATTCGGGGGCATGGGCCGGTTCACCCCTCCACTTT.

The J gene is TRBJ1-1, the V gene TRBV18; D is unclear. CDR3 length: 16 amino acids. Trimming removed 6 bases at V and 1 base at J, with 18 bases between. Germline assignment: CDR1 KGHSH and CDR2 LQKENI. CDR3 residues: CASSHSLEFWNTEAFF. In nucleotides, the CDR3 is TGTGCCAGCTCCCACAGCCTTGAATTTTGGAACACTGAAGCTTTCTTT.

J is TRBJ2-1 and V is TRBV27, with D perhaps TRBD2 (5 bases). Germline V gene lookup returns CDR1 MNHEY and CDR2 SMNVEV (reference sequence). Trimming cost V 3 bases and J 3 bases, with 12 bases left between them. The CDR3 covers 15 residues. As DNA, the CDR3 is TGTGCCAGCAGTTTTAAGGGTGGGAGCTACAATGAGCAGTTCTTC. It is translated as CASSFKGGSYNEQFF.

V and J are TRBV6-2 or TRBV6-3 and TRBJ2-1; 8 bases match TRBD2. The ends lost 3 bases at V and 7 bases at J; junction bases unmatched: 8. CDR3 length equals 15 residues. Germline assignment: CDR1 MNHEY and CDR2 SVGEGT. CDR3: CASSYFGGALNEQFF. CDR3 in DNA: TGTGCCAGCAGTTATTTCGGGGGGGCATTGAATGAGCAGTTCTTC.

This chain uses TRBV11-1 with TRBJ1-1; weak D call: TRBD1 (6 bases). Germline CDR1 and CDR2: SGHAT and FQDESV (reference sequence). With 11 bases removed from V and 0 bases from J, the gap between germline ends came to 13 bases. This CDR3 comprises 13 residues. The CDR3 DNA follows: TGTGCCGCGGGCCGGACAGTGAACACTGAAGCTTTCTTT. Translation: CAAGRTVNTEAFF.

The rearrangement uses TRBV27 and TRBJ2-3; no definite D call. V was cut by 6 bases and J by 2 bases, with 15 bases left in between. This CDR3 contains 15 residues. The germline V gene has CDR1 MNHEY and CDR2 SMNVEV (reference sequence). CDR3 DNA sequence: TGTGCCAGCAGCCGTCGACTGGGGATCACAGATACGCAGTATTTT. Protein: CASSRRLGITDTQYF.

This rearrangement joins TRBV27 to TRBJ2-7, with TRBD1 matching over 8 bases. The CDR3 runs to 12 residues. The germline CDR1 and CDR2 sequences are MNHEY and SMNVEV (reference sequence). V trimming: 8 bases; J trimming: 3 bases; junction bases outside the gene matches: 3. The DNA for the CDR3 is TGTGCCAGCGGGGACAGGTTCTACGAGCAGTACTTC. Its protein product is CASGDRFYEQYF.

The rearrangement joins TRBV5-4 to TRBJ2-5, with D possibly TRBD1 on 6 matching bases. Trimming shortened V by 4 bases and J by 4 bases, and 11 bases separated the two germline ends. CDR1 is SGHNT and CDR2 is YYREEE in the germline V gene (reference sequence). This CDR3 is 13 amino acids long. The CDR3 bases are TGTGCCAGCAGCCCGAGGGGGAGAGAGACCCAGTACTTC. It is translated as CASSPRGRETQYF.

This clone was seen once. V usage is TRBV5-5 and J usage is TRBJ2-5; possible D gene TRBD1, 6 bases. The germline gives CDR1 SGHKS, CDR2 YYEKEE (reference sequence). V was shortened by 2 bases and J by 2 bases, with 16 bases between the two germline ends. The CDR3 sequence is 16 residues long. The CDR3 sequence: CASSFTGHLLQETQYF. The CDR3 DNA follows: TGTGCCAGCAGCTTTACAGGGCATTTATTACAAGAGACCCAGTACTTC.

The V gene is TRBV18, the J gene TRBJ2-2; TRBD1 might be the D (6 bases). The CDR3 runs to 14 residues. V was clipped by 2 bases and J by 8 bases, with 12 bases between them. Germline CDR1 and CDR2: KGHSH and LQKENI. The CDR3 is CASSPNRESGELFF. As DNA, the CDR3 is TGTGCCAGCTCACCAAACAGGGAATCGGGGGAGCTGTTTTTT.

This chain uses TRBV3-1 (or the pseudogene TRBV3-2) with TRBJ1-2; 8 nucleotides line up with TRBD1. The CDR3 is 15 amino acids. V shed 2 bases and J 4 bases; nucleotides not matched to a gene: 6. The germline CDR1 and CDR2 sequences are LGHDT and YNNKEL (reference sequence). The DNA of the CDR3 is TGTGCCAGCAGCCAACAGGGGGCGTCTACCTATGGCTACACCTTC. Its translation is CASSQQGASTYGYTF.